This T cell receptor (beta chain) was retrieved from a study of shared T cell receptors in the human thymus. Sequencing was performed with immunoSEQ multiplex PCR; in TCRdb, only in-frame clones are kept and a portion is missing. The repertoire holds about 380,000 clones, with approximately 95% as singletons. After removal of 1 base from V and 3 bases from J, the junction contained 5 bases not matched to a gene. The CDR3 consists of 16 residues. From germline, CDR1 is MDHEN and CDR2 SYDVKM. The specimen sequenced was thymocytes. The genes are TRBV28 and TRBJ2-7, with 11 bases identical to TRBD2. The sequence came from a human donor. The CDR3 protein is CASSLSGLADYYEQYF. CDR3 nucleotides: TGTGCCAGCAGTTTATCGGGACTAGCGGATTACTACGAGCAGTACTTC. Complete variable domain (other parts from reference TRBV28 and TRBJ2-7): DVKVTQSSRYLVKRTGEKVFLECVQDMDHENMFWYRQDPGLGLRLIYFSYDVKMKEKGDIPEGYSVSREKKERFSLILESASTNQTSMYLCASSLSGLADYYEQYFGPGTRLTVT.